This TCR beta chain was retrieved from a study of OX40 agonist ivuxolimab in advanced cancers. Regarding the study as a whole: Expansion of clones was among the lowest in partial responders at 0.1-3.0 mg/kg. Clones of CD4+ and CD8+ blood T cells grew by week 6 at doses of 0.1 to 3.0 mg/kg. Still undetermined is the antigen specificity of the expanded peripheral T cells. Compared with CD4+, CD8+ T cells on average had more expanded clones.

Using immunoSEQ multiplex PCR, the repertoire was profiled, and TCRdb retains in-frame clones only, with some absent. The repertoire holds about 63,000 clones, with about 88% as singletons. V gave up 4 bases and J gave up 0 bases, with 13 bases separating them. The CDR3 totals 15 residues. CDR1 SGHNT and CDR2 YENEEA come from the germline V gene. In the case of this clone: As yet, its antigen is unknown.

V gene TRBV11-3 combines with J gene TRBJ2-7; perhaps TRBD2 as D (7 bases). The sample in question was CD4+ or CD8+ T cells sorted from blood, obtained in a trial of the OX40 agonist ivuxolimab. This receptor was identified in an adult with an advanced solid tumor such as melanoma, head and neck, liver or kidney cancer. For the CDR3, the DNA is TGTGCCAGCAGCTCCGGACTAGGGGGCTCCTACGAGCAGTACTTC. It codes for CASSSGLGGSYEQYF.